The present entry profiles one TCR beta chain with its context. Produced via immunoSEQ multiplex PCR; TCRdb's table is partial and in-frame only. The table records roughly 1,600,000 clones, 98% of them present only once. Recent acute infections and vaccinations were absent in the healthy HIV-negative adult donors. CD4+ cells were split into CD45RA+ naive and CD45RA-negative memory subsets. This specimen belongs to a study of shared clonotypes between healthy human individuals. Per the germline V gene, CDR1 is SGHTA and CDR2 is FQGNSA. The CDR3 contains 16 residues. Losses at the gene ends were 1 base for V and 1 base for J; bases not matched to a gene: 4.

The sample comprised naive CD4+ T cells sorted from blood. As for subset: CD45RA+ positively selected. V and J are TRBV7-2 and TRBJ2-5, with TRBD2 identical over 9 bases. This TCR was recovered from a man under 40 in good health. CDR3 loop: CASSLGLAVFQETQYF. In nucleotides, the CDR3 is TGTGCCAGCAGCTTAGGACTAGCGGTCTTCCAAGAGACCCAGTACTTC.